This TCR beta chain derives from a study of technical replicates of blood from a handful of donors. The protocol was immunoSEQ multiplex PCR, while the TCRdb copy is restricted to in-frame clones and leaves out a portion. Of fewer than 100,000 clones listed, roughly 95% are singletons. The CDR3 runs 15 residues. CDR1 and CDR2 from the germline V gene are SGHRS and YFSETQ. Trimming at V came to 1 base and at J to 2 bases, leaving 5 bases not matched to a gene. The sample comprised T cells isolated from PBMCs. The sequence was collected from a human donor in good health. The V and J genes are TRBV5-1 and TRBJ2-7, with 8 bases fitting TRBD1. CDR3 nucleotides: TGCGCCAGCAGCTTGCATAGGACAGGGCCCTACGAGCAGTACTTC. Translated: CASSLHRTGPYEQYF.